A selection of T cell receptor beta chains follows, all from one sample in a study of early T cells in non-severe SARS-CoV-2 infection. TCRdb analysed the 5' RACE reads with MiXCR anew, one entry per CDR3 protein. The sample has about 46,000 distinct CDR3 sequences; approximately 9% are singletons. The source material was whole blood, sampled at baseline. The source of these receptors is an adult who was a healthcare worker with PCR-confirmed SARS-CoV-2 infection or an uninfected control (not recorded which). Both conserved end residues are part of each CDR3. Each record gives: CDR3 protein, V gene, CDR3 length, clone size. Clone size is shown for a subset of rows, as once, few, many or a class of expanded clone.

CDR3aa: CASSLTTGTVVYEQYF
v_gene: TRBV11-2
len: 16
abundance: few

CDR3aa: CSVKGPTGEQYF
v_gene: TRBV20-1
len: 12
abundance: -

CDR3aa: CASSKRAPWQDNTGELFF
v_gene: TRBV7-9
len: 18
abundance: few

CDR3aa: CASSLARAGGGDTQYF
v_gene: TRBV7-6
len: 16
abundance: -

CDR3aa: CASSQPDRVPYTYNEQFF
v_gene: TRBV7-9
len: 18
abundance: few

CDR3aa: CASSEMAGGLYEQYF
v_gene: TRBV10-2
len: 15
abundance: -

CDR3aa: CASSPRTRHNEQFF
v_gene: TRBV12-3/TRBV12-4
len: 14
abundance: many

CDR3aa: CASSESGSSYNEQFF
v_gene: TRBV9
len: 15
abundance: few

CDR3aa: CSVDLGAGGRIYNEQFF
v_gene: TRBV29-1
len: 17
abundance: many

CDR3aa: CASSLATGDGYTF
v_gene: TRBV7-9
len: 13
abundance: many

CDR3aa: CASSYQGASDEQFF
v_gene: TRBV6-2/TRBV6-3
len: 14
abundance: many

CDR3aa: CASSLRDYTYEQYF
v_gene: TRBV7-9
len: 14
abundance: few

CDR3aa: CASSLRLSTQYF
v_gene: TRBV7-2
len: 12
abundance: many

CDR3aa: CAISEFERSTQYF
v_gene: TRBV10-3
len: 13
abundance: many

CDR3aa: CAWSVVGGSYTF
v_gene: TRBV30
len: 12
abundance: many

CDR3aa: CSASWTGGNEQYF
v_gene: TRBV20-1
len: 13
abundance: -

CDR3aa: CASSLRGYNEQFF
v_gene: TRBV12-3/TRBV12-4
len: 13
abundance: -

CDR3aa: CASSRTGSEEKLFF
v_gene: TRBV5-1
len: 14
abundance: -

CDR3aa: CASSLGGSGNTIYF
v_gene: TRBV11-2
len: 14
abundance: many